This T cell receptor beta chain was sequenced for a study of patients with pleural tuberculosis. The sample holds many counts of this clonotype. TCRdb ran MiXCR on the reads and lists one entry per CDR3 protein. This sample has 25,000 to 30,000 distinct CDR3 sequences, with approximately 20% found just once. CDR3 length: 13 amino acids. The ends were cut back, 4 bases at V and 3 bases at J, with 8 bases in the middle. The rearrangement joins TRBV12-3 or TRBV12-4 to TRBJ2-3; no reliable D call. The sequencing input was peripheral blood. The receptor was isolated from a human donor with pleural tuberculosis. This CDR3 is CASSSRATDTQYF. Written as DNA, the CDR3 is TGTGCCAGCAGTTCAAGGGCTACAGATACGCAGTATTTT.